Presented here are 14 T cell receptor beta chains from one specimen sequenced in a study of cytomegalovirus exposure and HLA in healthy donors. The study ran its PCR with 60 Vbeta and 13 Jbeta primers. Repertoires were generated with immunoSEQ multiplex PCR, while TCRdb's copy carries only in-frame clones and drops some. Of 150,000 to 200,000 clones in the sample, 83% are singletons; the top ten hold roughly 1.5%. The specimen was PBMCs. Receptors were obtained from a man aged 45 to 65 in good health and CMV-seronegative.

This chain connects TRBV7-9 to TRBJ2-6, with D perhaps matching TRBD1 (6 bases). Germline values: CDR1 SEHNR, CDR2 FQNEAQ (reference sequence). The CDR3 has 17 amino acids. V lost 10 bases, J lost 4 bases, and 23 bases lay in between. CDR3 loop: CAIAPRQVLSGANVLTF. The CDR3 DNA follows: TGTGCCATAGCCCCGCGACAGGTTCTGAGCGGGGCCAACGTCCTGACTTTC.

The chain recombines TRBV7-2 with TRBJ2-5, with TRBD2 matching over 13 bases. The CDR3 is 18 residues long. V was clipped by 1 base and J by 5 bases; unmatched bases: 10. Germline CDR1 and CDR2: SGHTA and FQGNSA. The CDR3 reads CASSLVGTSGTGRETQYF. CDR3 nucleotides: TGTGCCAGCAGCTTAGTTGGGACTAGCGGGACGGGGCGGGAGACCCAGTACTTC.

The genes are TRBV7-3 and TRBJ2-5, with a weak D call TRBD2 (5 bases). The CDR3 length is 15 residues. CDR1 and CDR2 from the germline V gene are SGHTA and FQGTGA. V lost 1 base to trimming and J lost 5 bases, with 14 bases between them. CDR3 DNA sequence: TGTGCCAGCAGCTTAAACGGAGGTCCAGTGGAGACCCAGTACTTC. Translation: CASSLNGGPVETQYF.

The chain carries TRBV18 and TRBJ2-6; TRBD1 aligns across 7 bases. Germline loops: CDR1 KGHSH, CDR2 LQKENI. The ends lost 2 bases at V and 0 bases at J; junction bases unmatched: 4. CDR3 length equals 17 residues. This CDR3 is CASSPTGASSGANVLTF. The DNA for the CDR3 is TGTGCCAGCTCACCAACAGGGGCCTCCTCTGGGGCCAACGTCCTGACTTTC. Based on the CDR3 plus reference TRBV18 and TRBJ2-6, the full variable domain is NAGVMQNPRHLVRRRGQEARLRCSPMKGHSHVYWYRQLPEEGLKFMVYLQKENIIDESGMPKERFSAEFPKEGPSILRIQQVVRGDSAAYFCASSPTGASSGANVLTFGAGSRLTVL.

The rearrangement uses TRBV5-1 and TRBJ1-6, with 8 bases that match TRBD1. The V and J ends lost 0 bases and 6 bases, in that order; junction bases with no gene match: 8. The germline CDR1 and CDR2 sequences are SGHRS and YFSETQ. The CDR3 spans 17 residues. In nucleotides, the CDR3 is TGCGCCAGCAGCTTGGACGGCCGGACAGGGTCTAATTCACCCCTCCACTTT. Amino acid sequence: CASSLDGRTGSNSPLHF.

The chain joins TRBV9 to TRBJ1-4; TRBD1 might be the D (5 bases). Trimming removed 0 bases from V and 3 bases from J, with 9 bases in between. Germline V gene lookup returns CDR1 SGDLS and CDR2 YYNGEE. The CDR3 runs 15 residues. The CDR3, as DNA: TGTGCCAGCAGCGTAGCTGGGGGGGCTAATGAAAAACTGTTTTTT. Protein product: CASSVAGGANEKLFF.

This clone was recorded once. V usage is TRBV9 and J usage is TRBJ2-1; 7 nucleotides line up with TRBD1. The germline V gene encodes CDR1 SGDLS and CDR2 YYNGEE. With V trimmed by 4 bases and J by 8 bases, 12 bases remained unmatched. This CDR3 is built from 15 residues. CDR3 region: CASSKKTDRVHEQFF. The CDR3 coding sequence is TGTGCCAGCAGCAAAAAAACAGACAGGGTCCATGAGCAGTTCTTC.

CDR3 loop: CASTSGQGPYGYTF. CDR3 in DNA: TGTGCCAGCACCTCCGGACAGGGCCCTTATGGCTACACCTTC. The V and J genes are TRBV11-2 and TRBJ1-2; 8 nucleotides agree with TRBD1. The V gene's germline CDR1 is SGHAT and CDR2 FQNNGV. V was pared by 7 bases and J by 5 bases, with 9 bases of the junction left unmatched. This CDR3 region has 14 residues.

The chain is built from TRBV4-2 and TRBJ1-2, with D possibly TRBD1 on 6 matching bases. Between the trimmed V and J ends, which lost 4 bases and 6 bases, there was a span of 12 bases. Germline V gene data show CDR1 as LGHNA and CDR2 as YNFKEQ. The CDR3 spans 13 residues. The CDR3: CASSLGQINGYTF. In nucleotides, the CDR3 is TGTGCCAGCAGCCTCGGACAGATTAATGGCTACACCTTC.

This clone was detected only a few times. The genes are TRBV4-1 and TRBJ1-1; possible D gene TRBD1, 6 bases. The CDR3 is made up of 14 amino acids. Germline CDR1 and CDR2: MGHRA and YSYEKL. Trimming took 4 bases from V and 0 from J, leaving 9 bases between them. The CDR3 DNA reads as TGCGCCAGCAGCCCACAGGGATTGAACACTGAAGCTTTCTTT. It is translated as CASSPQGLNTEAFF.

This clone was counted once. This chain links TRBV5-1 with TRBJ1-2; D is perhaps TRBD1 (5 bases). Germline V CDR1 and CDR2: SGHRS, YFSETQ. The V and J ends lost 7 bases and 2 bases respectively, with 12 bases between them. This CDR3 spans 13 amino acids. CDR3 bases: TGCGCCAGCGGTTGGGGGGTCAACTATGGCTACACCTTC. Protein sequence: CASGWGVNYGYTF.

This clone appeared a few times. DNA for the CDR3: TGTGCCAGCAGTTTTCAGGGGGCCGACGCTAACTATGGCTACACCTTC. Protein product: CASSFQGADANYGYTF. V gene TRBV6-6 combines with J gene TRBJ1-2; 8 bases match TRBD1. The CDR3 has 16 amino acids. V shed 4 bases and J 0 bases; nucleotides not matched to a gene: 7. The V gene's germline CDR1 is MNHNY and CDR2 SVGAGI (reference sequence).

The chain couples TRBV19 to TRBJ2-5; 9 bases agree with TRBD2. From germline, CDR1 is LNHDA and CDR2 SQIVND (reference sequence). The ends lost 6 bases at V and 5 bases at J; junction bases unmatched: 10. The CDR3 spans 15 residues. The CDR3 sequence: CASSLQAGGLETQYF. For the CDR3, the DNA is TGTGCCAGTAGCCTTCAGGCGGGGGGGCTTGAGACCCAGTACTTC.

This chain uses TRBV7-8 with TRBJ1-1; tentatively, D is TRBD1 (5 bases). The germline V gene encodes CDR1 SGHVS and CDR2 FQNEAQ. The CDR3 sequence is 15 residues long. Trimming took off 3 bases at V and 1 base at J, with 12 bases between the two ends. The CDR3 DNA reads TGTGCCAGCAGCTTTGGAGACAGAACGAACACTGAAGCTTTCTTT. The encoded protein is CASSFGDRTNTEAFF.